The 5 T cell receptor beta chains below were found in one sample sequenced in a study of identical twins. TCRdb reprocessed the 5' RACE reads via MiXCR and lists one record per CDR3 protein. The table shows around 530,000 distinct CDR3 sequences, with roughly 15% occurring only once. The same sample was also used in a study of yellow fever vaccine responses in identical twins.

Sequencing was performed on CD4+ T cells sorted from blood. Every receptor here comes from a woman aged 18 to 35 in good health.

The sample holds many counts of this clonotype. This rearrangement joins TRBV7-6 to TRBJ2-3; TRBD2 aligns across 8 bases. Trimming at V came to 5 bases and at J to 3 bases, leaving 4 bases not matched to a gene. The CDR3 runs 14 residues. In germline, CDR1 is SGHVS, CDR2 FNYEAQ. The CDR3 here is CASSTSGRTDTQYF. CDR3 coding DNA: TGTGCCAGCAGCACCAGCGGGAGAACAGATACGCAGTATTTT.

This clonotype was counted at least ten times. The chain links TRBV4-1 to TRBJ1-5; D gene uncertain. Germline loops: CDR1 MGHRA, CDR2 YSYEKL. Between the trimmed V and J ends, which lost 0 bases and 5 bases, there was a span of 11 bases. This CDR3 comprises 15 residues. The CDR3 sequence is CASSQEGVRDQPQHF. CDR3 nucleotides: TGCGCCAGCAGCCAAGAGGGAGTGCGGGATCAGCCCCAGCATTTT.

Many counts were recorded for this clonotype. The V and J genes are TRBV10-3 and TRBJ2-7; D unclear. This CDR3 has 10 residues. The germline V gene encodes CDR1 ENHRY and CDR2 SYGVKD. The V end lost 8 bases, the J end lost 3 bases, and 5 bases lay between the germline ends. The CDR3 reads CAIGDYEQYF. The CDR3 nucleotides are TGTGCCATCGGGGACTACGAGCAGTACTTC.

V and J are TRBV7-2 and TRBJ2-3, with TRBD2 as a possible D gene (5 bases). Trimming stripped 3 bases from V and 4 bases from J, with 8 bases between. The germline V gene has CDR1 SGHTA and CDR2 FQGNSA. CDR3 length: 13 residues. The CDR3 sequence: CASSFMRADTQYF. As DNA, the CDR3 is TGTGCCAGCAGCTTCATGAGGGCAGATACGCAGTATTTT.

This clonotype was seen ten or more times. V usage is TRBV9 and J usage is TRBJ1-5; tentatively, D is TRBD1 (5 bases). The CDR3 has 13 amino acids. With 3 bases removed from V and 6 bases from J, the gap between germline ends came to 10 bases. Germline V gene data show CDR1 as SGDLS and CDR2 as YYNGEE. CDR3 sequence: CASSERGLQPQHF. CDR3 nucleotides: TGTGCCAGCAGCGAGCGGGGCCTTCAGCCCCAGCATTTT.